This T cell receptor (beta chain) derives from a study of T cell repertoires in cytomegalovirus infection. On the study more broadly: Carrying CMV and the relevant HLA type showed in public TCR beta signatures.

One entry per CDR3 protein, called by TCRdb with MiXCR from the reads. The sample holds about 490,000 distinct CDR3 sequences, about 15% seen once. Points from the study as a whole: Adding up the frequency of public TCR beta families identified people who carried CMV plus the relevant HLA. The ex vivo response was dominated by HLA-C-restricted CMV-specific TCR beta clonotypes.

A note on this clonotype: Its specificity is unknown.

Input material: CD8+ T cells from PBMCs. The TCR was taken from a human donor in good health (CMV status not recorded). Some clones in this sample may be carry-over from other donors' samples.

The CDR3 DNA follows: TGTGCCAGCAGTCACGACCCCCCCGGACAGGGAGAGACCCAGTACTTC. As protein: CASSHDPPGQGETQYF. The J gene is TRBJ2-5, the V gene TRBV12-3 or TRBV12-4; 8 bases map to TRBD1. The junction had 12 bases not matched to a gene; V was cut back by 5 bases and J by 4 bases. The CDR3 contains 16 residues.